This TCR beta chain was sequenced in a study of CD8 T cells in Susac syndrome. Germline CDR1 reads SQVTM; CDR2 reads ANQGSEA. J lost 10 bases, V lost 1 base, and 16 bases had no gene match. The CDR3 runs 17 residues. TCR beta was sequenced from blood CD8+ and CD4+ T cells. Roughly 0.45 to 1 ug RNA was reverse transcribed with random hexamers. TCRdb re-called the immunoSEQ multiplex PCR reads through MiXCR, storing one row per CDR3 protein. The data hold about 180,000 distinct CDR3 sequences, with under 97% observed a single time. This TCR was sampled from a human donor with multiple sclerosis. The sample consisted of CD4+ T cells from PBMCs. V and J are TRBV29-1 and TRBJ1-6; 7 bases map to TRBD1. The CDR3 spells CSVEGQDRVGLGSPLHF. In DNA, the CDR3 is TGCAGCGTTGAAGGCCAAGACAGGGTGGGTTTGGGGTCACCCCTCCACTTT.